This T cell receptor (delta chain) was retrieved from a study of Vδ1+ human thymocytes. Whole-study findings and limits: Thymic TRG and TRD repertoires appeared highly polyclonal, with Gaussian CDR3 length distributions.

Germline lookup yields CDR1 TSWWSYY and CDR2 QGS. V shed 2 bases and J 0 bases; nucleotides not matched to a gene: 21. This CDR3 is built from 21 residues. The template was reverse-transcribed extracted RNA. CDR3 amplicons came from multiplex PCR with pooled V-gene forward and constant-region reverse primers. TCRdb reanalysed the multiplex PCR reads via CATT. Among about 75,000 delta-chain clones, around 35% were seen once, and the ten largest hold roughly 0.25%. In regard to this clone: Its antigen is as yet unknown.

The receptor comes from a boy under two years old who had congenital heart surgery. The specimen was Vdelta1+ gamma-delta thymocytes from the thymus. The subset was: FACS-sorted CD3+ TCRalphabeta- TCRVdelta1+ TCRVdelta2- thymocytes. The chain has TRDV1 and TRDJ1; TRDD2 matches at 7 bases. In DNA form, the CDR3 reads TGTGCTCTTGGGGAATTCCTACGTAGTGCCCACGGGAGGTGGTACACCGATAAACTCATCTTT. Amino acids: CALGEFLRSAHGRWYTDKLIF.